The clone carrying this T cell receptor beta chain showed up just once. The sample comes from a study of blood T cell repertoires in COVID-19. In the authors' methods: From reference gene primer amplification, estimates of nucleated cell counts were derived. Sequencing was performed with immunoSEQ multiplex PCR; in TCRdb, only in-frame clones are kept and a portion is missing. D and trimming come from the DNA, and the V and J calls and clone size come from that table. The sample has 200,000 or so clones; 70% to 90% are singletons. The CDR3 is 13 amino acids. V shed 4 bases and J 3 bases; nucleotides not matched to a gene: 2. Per the germline V gene, CDR1 is LGHDT and CDR2 is YNNKEL (reference sequence).

The material sequenced was peripheral blood. This chain connects TRBV3-1 (or the pseudogene TRBV3-2) to TRBJ2-5; 7 bases match TRBD1. This TCR derives from a man between 50 and 59 years old with acute or convalescent COVID-19. Here the CDR3 DNA reads TGTGCCAGCAGCCCCACAGGGGAAGAGACCCAGTACTTC. It yields the protein CASSPTGEETQYF.